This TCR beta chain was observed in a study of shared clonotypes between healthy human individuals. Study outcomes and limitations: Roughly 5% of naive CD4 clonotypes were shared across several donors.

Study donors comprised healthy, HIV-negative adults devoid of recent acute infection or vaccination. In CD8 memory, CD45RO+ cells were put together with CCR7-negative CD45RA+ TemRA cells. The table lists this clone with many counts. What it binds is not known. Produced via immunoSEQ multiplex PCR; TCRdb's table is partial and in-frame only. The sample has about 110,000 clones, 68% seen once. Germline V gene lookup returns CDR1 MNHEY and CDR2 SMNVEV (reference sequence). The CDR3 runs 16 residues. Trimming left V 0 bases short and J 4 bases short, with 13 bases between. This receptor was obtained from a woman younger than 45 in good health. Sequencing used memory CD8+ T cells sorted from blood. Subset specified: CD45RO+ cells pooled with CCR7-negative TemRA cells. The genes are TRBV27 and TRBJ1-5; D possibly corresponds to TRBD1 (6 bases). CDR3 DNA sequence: TGTGCCAGCAGTTTATCGATTCCGGACAGAAATCAGCCCCAGCATTTT. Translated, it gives CASSLSIPDRNQPQHF.